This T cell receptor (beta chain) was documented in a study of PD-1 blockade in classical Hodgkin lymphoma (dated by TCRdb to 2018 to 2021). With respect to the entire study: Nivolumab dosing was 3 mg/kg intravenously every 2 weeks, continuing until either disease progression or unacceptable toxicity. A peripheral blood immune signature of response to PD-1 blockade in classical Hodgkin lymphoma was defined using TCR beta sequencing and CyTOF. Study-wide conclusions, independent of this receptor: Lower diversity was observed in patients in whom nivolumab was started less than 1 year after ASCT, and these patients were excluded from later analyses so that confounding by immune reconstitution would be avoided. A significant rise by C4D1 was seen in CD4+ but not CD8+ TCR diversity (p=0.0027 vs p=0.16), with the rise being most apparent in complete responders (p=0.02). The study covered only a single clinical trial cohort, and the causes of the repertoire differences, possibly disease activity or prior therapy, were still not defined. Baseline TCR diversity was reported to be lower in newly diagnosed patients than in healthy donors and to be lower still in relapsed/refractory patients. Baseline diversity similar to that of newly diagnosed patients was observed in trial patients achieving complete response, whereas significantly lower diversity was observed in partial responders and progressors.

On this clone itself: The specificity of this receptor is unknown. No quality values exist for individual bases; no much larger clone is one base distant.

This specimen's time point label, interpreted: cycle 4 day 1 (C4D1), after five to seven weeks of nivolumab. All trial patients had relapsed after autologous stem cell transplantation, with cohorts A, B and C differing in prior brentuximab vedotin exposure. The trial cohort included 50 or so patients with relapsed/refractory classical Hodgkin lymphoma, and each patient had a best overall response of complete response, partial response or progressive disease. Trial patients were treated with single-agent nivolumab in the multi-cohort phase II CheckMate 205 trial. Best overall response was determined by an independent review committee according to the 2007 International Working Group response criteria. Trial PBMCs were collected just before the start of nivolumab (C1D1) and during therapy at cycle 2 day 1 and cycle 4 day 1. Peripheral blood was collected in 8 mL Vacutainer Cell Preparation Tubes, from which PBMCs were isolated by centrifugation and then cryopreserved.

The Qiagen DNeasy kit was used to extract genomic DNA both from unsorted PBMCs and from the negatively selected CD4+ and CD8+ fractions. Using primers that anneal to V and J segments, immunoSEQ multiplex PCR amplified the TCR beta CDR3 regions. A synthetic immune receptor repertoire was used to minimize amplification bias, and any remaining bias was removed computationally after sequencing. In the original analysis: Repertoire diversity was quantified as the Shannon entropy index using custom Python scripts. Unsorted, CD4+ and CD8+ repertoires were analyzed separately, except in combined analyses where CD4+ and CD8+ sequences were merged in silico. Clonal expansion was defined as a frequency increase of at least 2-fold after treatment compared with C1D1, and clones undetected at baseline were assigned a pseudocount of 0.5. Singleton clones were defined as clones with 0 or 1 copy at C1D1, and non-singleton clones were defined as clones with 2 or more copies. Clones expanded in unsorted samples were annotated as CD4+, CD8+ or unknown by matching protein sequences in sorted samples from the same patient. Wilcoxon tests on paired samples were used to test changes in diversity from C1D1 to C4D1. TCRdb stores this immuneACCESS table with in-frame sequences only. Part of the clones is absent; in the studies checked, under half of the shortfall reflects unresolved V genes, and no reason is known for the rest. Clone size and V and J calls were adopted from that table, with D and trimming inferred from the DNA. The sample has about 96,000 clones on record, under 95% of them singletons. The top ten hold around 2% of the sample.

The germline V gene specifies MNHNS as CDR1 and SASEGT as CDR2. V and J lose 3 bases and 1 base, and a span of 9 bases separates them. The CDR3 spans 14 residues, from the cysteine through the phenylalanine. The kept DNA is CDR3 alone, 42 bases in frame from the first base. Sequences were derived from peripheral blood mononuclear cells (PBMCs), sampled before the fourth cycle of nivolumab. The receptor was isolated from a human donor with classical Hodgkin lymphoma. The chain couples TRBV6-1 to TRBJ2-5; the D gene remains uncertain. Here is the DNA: TGTGCCAGCAGTGAGATCCTCCTCCAAGAGACCCAGTACTTC. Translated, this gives CASSEILLQETQYF.